A single sample gave rise to the 32 T cell receptor beta chains below, sequenced in a study of CD8 T cells in ankylosing spondylitis. Regarding the study as a whole: It appeared that ankylosing spondylitis blood was characterized by a TCR beta motif of under ten highly homologous variants.

These receptors' targets are unknown. TCRdb recomputed calls from the 5' RACE reads with MiXCR, one row per CDR3 protein. This sample yields about 500,000 distinct CDR3 sequences, of which about 5% are seen a single time; roughly 3.5% belongs to the top ten. The specimen was blood, either unsorted or a sorted T cell fraction (not recorded which). These receptors were obtained from a male donor with ankylosing spondylitis.

This clonotype was detected only a few times. The chain employs TRBV20-1 and TRBJ2-7, with a possible D match to TRBD1 (7 bases). There are 15 residues in the CDR3. The germline CDR1 and CDR2 sequences are DFQATT and SNEGSKA (reference sequence). Trimming left V 5 bases short and J 0 bases short, with 17 bases between. The CDR3 sequence is CSAGAGQTSSYEQYF. CDR3 in DNA: TGCAGTGCTGGGGCGGGACAGACAAGCTCCTACGAGCAGTACTTC.

This clonotype was counted at least ten times. The chain is built from TRBV20-1 and TRBJ2-3; a possible D gene is TRBD2 (5 bases). Germline values: CDR1 DFQATT, CDR2 SNEGSKA (reference sequence). There are 14 residues in the CDR3. Trimming removed 3 bases from V and 3 bases from J, with 13 bases in between. The CDR3 coding sequence is TGCAGTGCTAGCCGGGGTGAGGGAACAGATACGCAGTATTTT. It is translated as CSASRGEGTDTQYF.

This clonotype occurred many times. The chain uses TRBV20-1 and TRBJ1-1; no clear D. This CDR3 spans 11 amino acids. CDR1 is DFQATT and CDR2 is SNEGSKA in the germline V gene (reference sequence). V was cut by 5 bases and J by 5 bases, with 9 bases left in between. CDR3 coding DNA: TGCAGTGCTCCGAGGTGGACTGAAGCTTTCTTT. Protein sequence: CSAPRWTEAFF.

The rearrangement uses TRBV10-3 and TRBJ1-5; D is undetermined. Trimming left V 6 bases short and J 2 bases short, with 17 bases between. This CDR3 is built from 16 residues. CDR1 ENHRY and CDR2 SYGVKD come from the germline V gene. For the CDR3, the DNA is TGTGCCATCAGCCCCGGGCCCCTTTTAGGCAATCAGCCCCAGCATTTT. This codes for CAISPGPLLGNQPQHF.

This clonotype was counted many times. The chain has TRBV7-9 and TRBJ2-5; D might be TRBD2 (6 bases). Trimming left V 5 bases short and J 1 base short, with 14 bases between. The V gene's germline CDR1 is SEHNR and CDR2 FQNEAQ (reference sequence). The CDR3 runs to 15 residues. The CDR3 region has the DNA TGTGCCAGCAGCGTCCGACTAGATTTCCAAGAGACCCAGTACTTC. It encodes CASSVRLDFQETQYF.

The chain joins TRBV6-5 to TRBJ2-5; D gene uncertain. This CDR3 is built from 12 residues. Trimming removed 7 bases at V and 5 bases at J, with 11 bases between. Germline CDR1 reads MNHEY; CDR2 reads SVGAGI. The CDR3 loop is CASMGNRETQYF. The CDR3 nucleotides are TGTGCCAGCATGGGGAATCGGGAGACCCAGTACTTC.

This clonotype was seen many times. The chain recombines TRBV3-1 with TRBJ2-3; D call uncertain. V lost 4 bases to trimming and J lost 0 bases, with 14 bases between them. Germline assignment: CDR1 LGHDT and CDR2 YNNKEL (reference sequence). The CDR3 length is 16 residues. CDR3 sequence (DNA): TGTGCCAGCAGCCGATACAGAAGATCTAGCACAGATACGCAGTATTTT. Its translation is CASSRYRRSSTDTQYF.

The sample holds many counts of this clonotype. The chain has TRBV27 and TRBJ2-5, with D hard to call. Per germline, CDR1 MNHEY and CDR2 SMNVEV (reference sequence). V lost 6 bases and J lost 2, with 4 bases in between. This CDR3 spans 11 amino acids. This CDR3 reads CASRYQETQYF. The CDR3 nucleotides read TGTGCCAGCAGATATCAAGAGACCCAGTACTTC.

This clonotype was recorded at least ten times. The gene calls are TRBV29-1 and TRBJ1-1; unclear D gene. This CDR3 has 11 residues. Germline V CDR1 and CDR2: SQVTM, ANQGSEA. V was pared by 7 bases and J by 8 bases, with 14 bases between. The CDR3 region is CSATDRLEAFF. DNA of the CDR3: TGCAGCGCCACCGACCGCCTAGAAGCTTTCTTT.

This clonotype was counted ten times or more. The V gene is TRBV20-1, the J gene TRBJ1-2; no clear D gene. V was clipped by 2 bases and J by 8 bases, with 12 bases between them. Germline-derived CDR1 and CDR2 are DFQATT and SNEGSKA (reference sequence). The CDR3 has 12 amino acids. The CDR3 here is CSARPTPPGYTF. The CDR3 DNA reads TGCAGTGCTAGACCCACCCCCCCCGGCTACACCTTC.

This clonotype was recorded many times. The CDR3 bases are TGTGCCAGCAGCTTAGAAGGATATGGGGCAGATACGCAGTATTTT. It translates to CASSLEGYGADTQYF. The V and J genes are TRBV7-2 and TRBJ2-3; D gene uncertain. Per the germline V gene, CDR1 is SGHTA and CDR2 is FQGNSA. The CDR3 runs 15 residues. The germline V and J ends were trimmed by 1 base and 4 bases, with 12 bases remaining between them.

Many counts were recorded for this clonotype. The gene calls are TRBV4-3 and TRBJ1-1; D is unresolved. Germline CDR1 reads LGHNA; CDR2 reads YSLEER. V gave up 3 bases and J gave up 5 bases, with 7 bases separating them. This CDR3 is 12 amino acids long. The CDR3 sequence: CASSHRRTEAFF. CDR3 coding DNA: TGCGCCAGCAGCCACAGGAGGACTGAAGCTTTCTTT.

This clonotype showed up many times. V usage is TRBV20-1 and J usage is TRBJ2-2; TRBD2 matches 7 bases. The junction had 8 bases not matched to a gene; V was cut back by 2 bases and J by 2 bases. CDR1 and CDR2 from the germline V gene are DFQATT and SNEGSKA (reference sequence). This CDR3 spans 16 amino acids. The CDR3, as DNA: TGCAGTGCTAGAATCATGGGGAGGGGAAACACCGGGGAGCTGTTTTTT. Translating gives CSARIMGRGNTGELFF.

Ten or more counts support this clonotype. CDR3 sequence (DNA): TGTGCCAGCAGTTTATCGTCTAGCGGGTACAATGAGCAGTTCTTC. Residues: CASSLSSSGYNEQFF. The rearrangement uses TRBV28 and TRBJ2-1, with 8 positions matching TRBD2. The CDR3 length is 15 residues. The V segment lost 1 base and the J segment 4 bases; nucleotides outside the gene matches: 3. The germline gives CDR1 MDHEN, CDR2 SYDVKM. Combining the CDR3 with reference TRBV28 and TRBJ2-1 gives the whole variable domain DVKVTQSSRYLVKRTGEKVFLECVQDMDHENMFWYRQDPGLGLRLIYFSYDVKMKEKGDIPEGYSVSREKKERFSLILESASTNQTSMYLCASSLSSSGYNEQFFGPGTRLTVL.

The sample holds many counts of this clonotype. The chain links TRBV5-6 to TRBJ2-2; D uncertain. The V gene's germline CDR1 is SGHDT and CDR2 YYEEEE. The CDR3 totals 16 residues. V dropped 2 bases and J dropped 1 base, with 12 bases sitting between them. CDR3 in amino acids: CASSLRAYMNTGELFF. DNA of the CDR3: TGTGCCAGCAGCTTACGGGCCTATATGAACACCGGGGAGCTGTTTTTT.

The table lists this clonotype with a few counts. This chain connects TRBV20-1 to TRBJ2-2; D is perhaps TRBD2 (6 bases). The CDR3 covers 15 residues. Per germline, CDR1 DFQATT and CDR2 SNEGSKA (reference sequence). Here the CDR3 reads CRPRLAEHPTGELFF. Written as DNA, the CDR3 is TGCAGACCGCGATTAGCGGAGCACCCTACCGGGGAGCTGTTTTTT.

This clonotype occurred many times. The chain employs TRBV4-3 and TRBJ1-1, with D unresolved. V lost 0 bases, J lost 1 base, and 9 bases lay in between. Germline lookup yields CDR1 LGHNA and CDR2 YSLEER. This CDR3 is 15 amino acids long. In nucleotides, the CDR3 is TGCGCCAGCAGCCAAGAAGCCTTCCGGAACACTGAAGCTTTCTTT. Translated: CASSQEAFRNTEAFF.

This clonotype was picked up many times. This chain uses TRBV20-1 with TRBJ2-7, with D possibly being TRBD2 (7 bases). Trimming pared 3 bases from V and 7 bases from J, leaving 13 bases between. The CDR3 covers 12 residues. CDR1 and CDR2 (germline): DFQATT, SNEGSKA (reference sequence). The CDR3 DNA follows: TGCAGTGCTAGTCGGGGGGCGAGTGAGCAGTACTTC. It specifies CSASRGASEQYF.

This clonotype was seen many times. The chain uses TRBV27 and TRBJ2-7, with unresolved D. Trimming removed 4 bases at V and 2 bases at J, with 12 bases between. The CDR3 is 14 amino acids. Germline CDR1 reads MNHEY; CDR2 reads SMNVEV (reference sequence). CDR3 residues: CASSSLDLAYEQYF. The CDR3 bases are TGTGCCAGCAGTTCGCTCGATCTGGCCTACGAGCAGTACTTC.

This clonotype was detected ten times or more. The rearrangement links TRBV6-1 to TRBJ1-5; TRBD1 might be the D (6 bases). This CDR3 has 13 residues. The germline CDR1 and CDR2 sequences are MNHNS and SASEGT. Between the trimmed V and J ends, which lost 7 bases and 7 bases, there was a span of 14 bases. The CDR3 sequence: CASNRAPSQPQHF. CDR3 DNA: TGTGCCAGCAACAGGGCTCCCTCCCAGCCCCAGCATTTT.

This chain links TRBV6-1 with TRBJ2-2, with 11 nucleotides matching TRBD2. V was clipped by 8 bases and J by 6 bases; unmatched bases: 14. The CDR3 covers 17 residues. Germline assignment: CDR1 MNHNS and CDR2 SASEGT. Written as DNA, the CDR3 is TGTGCCAGCTTGGCCCCTCCGGGACTAGCGGTCCCCGGGGAGCTGTTTTTT. Translated: CASLAPPGLAVPGELFF.

Ten or more counts support this clonotype. The chain uses TRBV7-2 and TRBJ2-7; D unresolved. Germline loops: CDR1 SGHTA, CDR2 FQGNSA. Deletions cut 7 bases from V and 7 bases from J, with 11 bases between. This CDR3 is built from 11 residues. The CDR3 is CASTSFGEQYF. For the CDR3, the DNA is TGTGCCAGCACCTCGTTTGGAGAGCAGTACTTC. The entire variable domain, with the rest obtained from reference TRBV7-2 and TRBJ2-7, is as follows: GAGVSQSPSNKVTEKGKDVELRCDPISGHTALYWYRQSLGQGLEFLIYFQGNSAPDKSGLPSDRFSAERTGGSVSTLTIQRTQQEDSAVYLCASTSFGEQYFGPGTRLTVT.

A few counts support this clonotype. The chain has TRBV7-9 and TRBJ1-3; TRBD1 might be the D (6 bases). With 3 bases removed from V and 0 bases from J, the gap between germline ends came to 12 bases. The V gene's germline CDR1 is SEHNR and CDR2 FQNEAQ (reference sequence). The CDR3 consists of 16 residues. The DNA for the CDR3 is TGTGCCAGCAGCTTCCCAGGGGACAACTCTGGAAACACCATATATTTT. The encoded protein is CASSFPGDNSGNTIYF.

This clonotype has ten or more counts. The J gene is TRBJ2-2, the V gene TRBV9; D may be TRBD2 (5 bases). CDR3 length: 16 amino acids. Trimming shortened V by 1 base and J by 7 bases, and 17 bases separated the two germline ends. The V gene's germline CDR1 is SGDLS and CDR2 YYNGEE. CDR3 sequence (DNA): TGTGCCAGCAGCGTAAGTCCCAGAGGGTTCGACGGGGAGCTGTTTTTT. Translated, it gives CASSVSPRGFDGELFF.

The chain employs TRBV5-1 and TRBJ2-3; TRBD2 matches 11 bases. Trimming cost V 5 bases and J 0 bases; bases outside gene matches: 8. The V gene's germline CDR1 is SGHRS and CDR2 YFSETQ. The CDR3 sequence is 17 residues long. The CDR3 region is CASSSGTSGTSTDTQYF. The CDR3 region has the DNA TGCGCCAGCAGTTCCGGGACTAGCGGCACTAGCACAGATACGCAGTATTTT.

CDR3 nucleotides: TGTGCCAGCAGCTCCTGGTCGGGGGAAGGAGCCAAAAACATTCAGTACTTC. Amino acids: CASSSWSGEGAKNIQYF. V and J are TRBV11-2 and TRBJ2-4, with a weak D call TRBD2 (6 bases). Trimming took off 4 bases at V and 0 bases at J, with 16 bases between the two ends. Germline values: CDR1 SGHAT, CDR2 FQNNGV. The CDR3 covers 17 residues.

This clonotype showed up many times. The chain recombines TRBV28 with TRBJ1-4, with D perhaps matching TRBD1 (6 bases). Germline V gives CDR1 MDHEN, CDR2 SYDVKM. This CDR3 spans 15 amino acids. V lost 6 bases, J lost 4 bases, and 15 bases lay in between. DNA for the CDR3: TGTGCCAGCAGATCAAGACAGGAGAGTAATGAAAAACTGTTTTTT. Its protein is CASRSRQESNEKLFF. The whole variable domain, filled in from reference TRBV28 and TRBJ1-4, reads DVKVTQSSRYLVKRTGEKVFLECVQDMDHENMFWYRQDPGLGLRLIYFSYDVKMKEKGDIPEGYSVSREKKERFSLILESASTNQTSMYLCASRSRQESNEKLFFGSGTQLSVL.

This clonotype has a count of ten or more. This sequence joins TRBV5-6 and TRBJ2-1, with D uncertain. The CDR3 has 14 residues. The germline V gene has CDR1 SGHDT and CDR2 YYEEEE. V lost 2 bases and J 2 bases, leaving 8 bases between the germline ends. The CDR3 spells CASSFRRTYNEQFF. As DNA, the CDR3 is TGTGCCAGCAGCTTCAGGAGAACCTACAATGAGCAGTTCTTC.

The chain has TRBV9 and TRBJ2-1, with 8 positions matching TRBD2. The CDR3 extends over 15 amino acids. Germline V gives CDR1 SGDLS, CDR2 YYNGEE. After removal of 0 bases from V and 5 bases from J, the junction contained 4 bases not matched to a gene. The CDR3 region is CASSVDSGDNNEQFF. In DNA, the CDR3 is TGTGCCAGCAGCGTAGATAGCGGGGACAACAATGAGCAGTTCTTC. Filled out from reference TRBV9 and TRBJ2-1, the complete variable domain reads DSGVTQTPKHLITATGQRVTLRCSPRSGDLSVYWYQQSLDQGLQFLIQYYNGEERAKGNILERFSAQQFPDLHSELNLSSLELGDSALYFCASSVDSGDNNEQFFGPGTRLTVL.

This clonotype was counted ten times or more. This sequence joins TRBV7-2 and TRBJ2-7, with TRBD1 as a possible D gene (6 bases). Germline V gene data show CDR1 as SGHTA and CDR2 as FQGNSA. V lost 2 bases, J lost 3 bases, and 11 bases lay in between. This CDR3 spans 14 amino acids. In DNA form, the CDR3 reads TGTGCCAGCAGCTTACAGGGGAGCGTCTACGAGCAGTACTTC. As protein: CASSLQGSVYEQYF.

This clonotype has at least ten counts. The J gene is TRBJ2-2, the V gene TRBV28, with D tentatively TRBD1 (6 bases). The CDR3 sequence is 15 residues long. In germline, CDR1 is MDHEN, CDR2 SYDVKM. V lost 5 bases and J 8 bases, leaving 18 bases between the germline ends. CDR3 sequence: CASSPTAVGGGELFF. The CDR3, as DNA: TGTGCCAGCAGTCCCACAGCGGTAGGGGGTGGGGAGCTGTTTTTT.

This clonotype was observed at least ten times. The V call is TRBV28, the J call TRBJ2-5, with 14 bases matching TRBD2. The CDR3 consists of 17 residues. The trim removed 6 bases at V and 5 bases at J, leaving 11 bases unmatched. The V gene's germline CDR1 is MDHEN and CDR2 SYDVKM. CDR3 sequence (DNA): TGTGCCAGCAGCCAGGGACTAGCGGGAGCCCACGGGGAGACCCAGTACTTC. Its protein product is CASSQGLAGAHGETQYF.